Following are 8 T cell receptor beta chains from one sample sequenced in a study of human T cells and chemical hapten exposure. In TCRdb, the RACE reads were re-called with MiXCR into one record per CDR3 protein. The sample yields tens of thousands of distinct CDR3 sequences, about 10% seen once. Sample time point: patch test 2, 6 weeks after DPC sensitization. The treatment was: therapeutic diphenylcyclopropenone sensitization with weekly scalp DPC. The specimen comprised whole blood, sampled in connection with sensitization to the hapten diphenylcyclopropenone (DPC). All receptors derive from a woman in her fifties or sixties with alopecia areata. Some clones in this sample may be carry-over from other donors' samples.

This clonotype showed up many times. The rearrangement links TRBV20-1 to TRBJ1-1; possibly TRBD1 for D (6 bases). The germline CDR1 and CDR2 sequences are DFQATT and SNEGSKA (reference sequence). V was trimmed by 5 bases and J by 5 bases, leaving 12 bases between them. The CDR3 consists of 12 residues. The CDR3 DNA is TGCAGTGCTTCTCCAGGGGTTACTGAAGCTTTCTTT. Its translation: CSASPGVTEAFF.

This chain connects TRBV2 to TRBJ1-5, with 10 positions matching TRBD1. V gave up 7 bases and J gave up 0 bases; unmatched junction bases: 9. Germline V gives CDR1 SNHLY, CDR2 FYNNEI. The CDR3 spans 17 residues. The CDR3 bases are TGTGCCAGCACCCAAGGACAGGGGGGAAATAGCAATCAGCCCCAGCATTTT. It is translated as CASTQGQGGNSNQPQHF.

This clonotype showed up many times. The CDR3 bases are TGTGCCAGCAGCCAAGATGGGGCTCCGGGACCCTACGAGCAGTACTTC. Its protein is CASSQDGAPGPYEQYF. J is TRBJ2-7 and V is TRBV3-1, with D perhaps being TRBD1 or TRBD2 (5 bases each). CDR1 and CDR2 (germline): LGHDT, YNNKEL (reference sequence). The length of the CDR3 is 16 residues. V was cut by 0 bases and J by 2 bases, with 14 bases left in between.

This clonotype has ten or more counts. The V call is TRBV4-1, the J call TRBJ2-1, with TRBD2 matching over 16 bases. CDR3 size: 19 residues. Losses at the gene ends were 4 bases for V and 1 base for J; bases not matched to a gene: 7. Germline-derived CDR1 and CDR2 are MGHRA and YSYEKL. As DNA, the CDR3 is TGCGCCAGCAGCCGAGGGACTAGCGGGAGGGCCATTTCCTACAATGAGCAGTTCTTC. Translated, it gives CASSRGTSGRAISYNEQFF.

This clonotype was recorded many times. The chain joins TRBV7-6 to TRBJ1-1, with D unresolved. V lost 1 base, J lost 2 bases, and 8 bases lay in between. The germline CDR1 and CDR2 sequences are SGHVS and FNYEAQ. The CDR3 runs to 14 residues. The CDR3 bases are TGTGCCAGCAGCTTAGGGACCATTAACACTGAAGCTTTCTTT. Its translation is CASSLGTINTEAFF.

CDR3 region: CAITSSPGLGELFF. CDR3 in DNA: TGTGCCATCACCTCGAGTCCGGGGCTCGGGGAGCTGTTTTTT. This chain joins TRBV10-3 and TRBJ2-2; D might be TRBD1 or TRBD2, each matching 5 bases. The V end was cut by 7 bases, the J end by 7 bases, with 16 bases between. This CDR3 contains 14 residues. Germline V gene lookup returns CDR1 ENHRY and CDR2 SYGVKD.

The table lists this clonotype with a few counts. The V and J genes are TRBV6-6 and TRBJ1-1; D is uncertain. The CDR3 consists of 18 residues. Germline V gene sequence: CDR1 MNHNY, CDR2 SVGAGI (reference sequence). V lost 0 bases and J lost 4, with 21 bases in between. CDR3 loop: CASSYSMEGQSRITEAFF. The CDR3 DNA is TGTGCCAGCAGTTACTCAATGGAGGGCCAGAGTAGGATCACTGAAGCTTTCTTT.

This clonotype has just a few counts. This chain joins TRBV5-6 and TRBJ1-2; D perhaps matches TRBD1 (6 bases). The V gene's germline CDR1 is SGHDT and CDR2 YYEEEE. There are 15 residues in the CDR3. V lost 1 base and J 3 bases, leaving 13 bases between the germline ends. The CDR3 DNA is TGTGCCAGCAGCTTGTGGACAGCAGTCGACTATGGCTACACCTTC. Its translation: CASSLWTAVDYGYTF.